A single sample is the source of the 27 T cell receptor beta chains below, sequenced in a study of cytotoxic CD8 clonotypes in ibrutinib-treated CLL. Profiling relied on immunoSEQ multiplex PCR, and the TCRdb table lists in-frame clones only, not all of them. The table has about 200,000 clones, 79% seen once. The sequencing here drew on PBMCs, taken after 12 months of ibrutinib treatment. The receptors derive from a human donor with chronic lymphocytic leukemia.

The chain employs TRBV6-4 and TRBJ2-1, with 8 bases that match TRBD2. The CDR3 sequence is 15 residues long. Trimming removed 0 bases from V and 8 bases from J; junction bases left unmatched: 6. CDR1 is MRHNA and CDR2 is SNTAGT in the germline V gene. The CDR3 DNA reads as TGTGCCAGCAGTGACTCGACGGGGGGGCGATATGAGCAGTTCTTC. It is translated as CASSDSTGGRYEQFF.

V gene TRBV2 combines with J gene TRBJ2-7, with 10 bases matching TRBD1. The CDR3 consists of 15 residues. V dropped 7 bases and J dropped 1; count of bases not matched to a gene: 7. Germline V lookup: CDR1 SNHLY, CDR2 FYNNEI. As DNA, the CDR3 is TGTGCCAGCAAGGCTGGACAGGGGGTTTCCTACGAGCAGTACTTC. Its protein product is CASKAGQGVSYEQYF.

The CDR3 DNA follows: TGTGCCAGCAGTCGTCAACAGGGTTGGAGCTATGGCTACACCTTC. Translating gives CASSRQQGWSYGYTF. The chain links TRBV27 to TRBJ1-2, with D possibly matching TRBD1 (6 bases). Germline V CDR1 and CDR2: MNHEY, SMNVEV (reference sequence). The CDR3 loop spans 15 amino acids. V was clipped by 5 bases and J by 4 bases, with 17 bases between them.

CDR3 DNA: TGTGCCAGCTCACCACCGGGCAGGGGATTGACAGATACGCAGTATTTT. This translates into CASSPPGRGLTDTQYF. The chain joins TRBV18 to TRBJ2-3; a weak D match, TRBD1 (6 bases). This CDR3 is built from 16 residues. Germline CDR1 KGHSH, CDR2 LQKENI. V was cut by 0 bases and J by 3 bases, with 13 bases left in between.

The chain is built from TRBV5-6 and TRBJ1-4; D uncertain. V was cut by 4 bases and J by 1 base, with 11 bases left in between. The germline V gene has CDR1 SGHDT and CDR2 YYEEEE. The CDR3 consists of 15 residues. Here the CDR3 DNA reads TGTGCCAGCAGCCGTACCATCGGAACTAATGAAAAACTGTTTTTT. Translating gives CASSRTIGTNEKLFF.

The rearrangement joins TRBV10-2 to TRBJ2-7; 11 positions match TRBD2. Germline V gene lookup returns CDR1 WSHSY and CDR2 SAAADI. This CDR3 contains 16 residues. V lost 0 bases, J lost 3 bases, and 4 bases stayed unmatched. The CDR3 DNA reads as TGCGCCAGCAGTGAGTCGGGGACTAGCGGCCTCTACGAGCAGTACTTC. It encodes CASSESGTSGLYEQYF.

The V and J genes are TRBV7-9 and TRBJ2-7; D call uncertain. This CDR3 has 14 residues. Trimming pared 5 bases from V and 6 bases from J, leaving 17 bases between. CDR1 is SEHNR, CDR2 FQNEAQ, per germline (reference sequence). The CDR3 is CASSPFSQKFEQYF. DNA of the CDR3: TGTGCCAGCAGCCCCTTTAGCCAAAAATTCGAGCAGTACTTC. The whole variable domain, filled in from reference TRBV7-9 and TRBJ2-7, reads DTGVSQNPRHKITKRGQNVTFRCDPISEHNRLYWYRQTLGQGPEFLTYFQNEAQLEKSRLLSDRFSAERPKGSFSTLEIQRTEQGDSAMYLCASSPFSQKFEQYFGPGTRLTVT.

The CDR3 nucleotides are TGTGCCAGCAGTATACTAGGGGGCTACACCTTC. Amino acid sequence: CASSILGGYTF. This rearrangement joins TRBV7-9 to TRBJ1-2; unclear D gene. V dropped 6 bases and J dropped 8 bases, with 10 bases sitting between them. The CDR3 is 11 amino acids. The V gene's germline CDR1 is SEHNR and CDR2 FQNEAQ (reference sequence).

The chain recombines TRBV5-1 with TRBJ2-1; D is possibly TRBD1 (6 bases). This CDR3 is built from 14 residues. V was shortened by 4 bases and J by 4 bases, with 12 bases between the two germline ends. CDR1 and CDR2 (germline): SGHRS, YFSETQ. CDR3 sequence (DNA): TGCGCCAGCAGCCCAGGGGTTCCTTACAATGAGCAGTTCTTC. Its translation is CASSPGVPYNEQFF.

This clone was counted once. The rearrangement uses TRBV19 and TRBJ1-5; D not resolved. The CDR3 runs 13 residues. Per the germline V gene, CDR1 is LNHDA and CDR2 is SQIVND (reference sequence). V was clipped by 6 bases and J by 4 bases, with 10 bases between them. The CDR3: CASRDLLNQPQHF. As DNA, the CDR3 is TGTGCCAGTAGGGATCTGCTAAATCAGCCCCAGCATTTT.

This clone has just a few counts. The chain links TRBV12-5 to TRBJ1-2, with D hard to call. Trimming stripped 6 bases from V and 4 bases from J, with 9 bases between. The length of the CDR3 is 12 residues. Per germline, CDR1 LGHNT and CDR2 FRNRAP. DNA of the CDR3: TGTGCTAGTGGGGAAGGGAGCTATGGCTACACCTTC. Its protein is CASGEGSYGYTF.

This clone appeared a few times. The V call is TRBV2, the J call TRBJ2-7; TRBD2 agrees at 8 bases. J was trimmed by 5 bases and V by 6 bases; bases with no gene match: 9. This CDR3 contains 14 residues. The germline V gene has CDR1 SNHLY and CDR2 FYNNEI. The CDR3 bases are TGTGCCAGCAGAGCCGGGAGGGCATCAAACGAGCAGTACTTC. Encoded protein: CASRAGRASNEQYF.

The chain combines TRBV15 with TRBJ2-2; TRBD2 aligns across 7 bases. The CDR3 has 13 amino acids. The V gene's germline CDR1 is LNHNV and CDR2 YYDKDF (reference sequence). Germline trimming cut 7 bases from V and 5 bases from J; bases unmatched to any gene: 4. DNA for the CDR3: TGTGCCACCACTCCGGGGGGTACCGGGGAGCTGTTTTTT. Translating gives CATTPGGTGELFF.

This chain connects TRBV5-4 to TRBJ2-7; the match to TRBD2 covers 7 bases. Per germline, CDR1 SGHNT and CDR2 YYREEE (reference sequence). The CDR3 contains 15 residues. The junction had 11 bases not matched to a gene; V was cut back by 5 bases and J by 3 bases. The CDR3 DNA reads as TGTGCCAGCAGGCCCGCCCCCGGGGGGAACTACGAGCAGTACTTC. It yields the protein CASRPAPGGNYEQYF.

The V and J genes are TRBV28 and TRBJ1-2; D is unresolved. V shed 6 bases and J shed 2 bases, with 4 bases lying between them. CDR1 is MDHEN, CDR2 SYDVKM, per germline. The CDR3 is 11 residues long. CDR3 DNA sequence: TGTGCCAGCAGGGAGAACTATGGCTACACCTTC. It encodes CASRENYGYTF.

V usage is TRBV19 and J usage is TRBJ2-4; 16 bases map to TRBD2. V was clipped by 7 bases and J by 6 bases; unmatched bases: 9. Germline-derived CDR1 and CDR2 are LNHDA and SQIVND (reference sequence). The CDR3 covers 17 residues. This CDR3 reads CASKELGLAGGRNIQYF. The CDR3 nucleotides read TGTGCCAGTAAGGAATTGGGACTAGCGGGAGGGAGAAACATTCAGTACTTC. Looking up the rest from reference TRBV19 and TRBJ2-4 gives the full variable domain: DGGITQSPKYLFRKEGQNVTLSCEQNLNHDAMYWYRQDPGQGLRLIYYSQIVNDFQKGDIAEGYSVSREKKESFPLTVTSAQKNPTAFYLCASKELGLAGGRNIQYFGAGTRLSVL.

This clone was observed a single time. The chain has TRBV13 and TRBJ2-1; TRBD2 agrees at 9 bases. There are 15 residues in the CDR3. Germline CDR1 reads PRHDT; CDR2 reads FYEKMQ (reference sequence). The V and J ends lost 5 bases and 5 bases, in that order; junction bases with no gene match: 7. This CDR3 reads CASSLIAGVDNEQFF. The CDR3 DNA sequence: TGTGCCAGCAGCCTGATAGCGGGAGTGGACAATGAGCAGTTCTTC. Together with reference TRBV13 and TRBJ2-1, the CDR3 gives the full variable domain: AAGVIQSPRHLIKEKRETATLKCYPIPRHDTVYWYQQGPGQDPQFLISFYEKMQSDKGSIPDRFSAQQFSDYHSELNMSSLELGDSALYFCASSLIAGVDNEQFFGPGTRLTVL.

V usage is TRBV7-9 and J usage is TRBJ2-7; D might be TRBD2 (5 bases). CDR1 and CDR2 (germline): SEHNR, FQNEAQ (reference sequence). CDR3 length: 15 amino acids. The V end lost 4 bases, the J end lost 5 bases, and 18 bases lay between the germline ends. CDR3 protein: CASSSTRVGLHEQYF. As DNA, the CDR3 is TGTGCCAGCAGCTCTACAAGGGTAGGACTTCACGAGCAGTACTTC.

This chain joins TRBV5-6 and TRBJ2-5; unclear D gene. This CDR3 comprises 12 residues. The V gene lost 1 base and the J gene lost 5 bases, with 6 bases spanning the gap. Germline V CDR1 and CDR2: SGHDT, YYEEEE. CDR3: CASSLNHETQYF. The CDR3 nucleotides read TGTGCCAGCAGCTTGAATCACGAGACCCAGTACTTC.

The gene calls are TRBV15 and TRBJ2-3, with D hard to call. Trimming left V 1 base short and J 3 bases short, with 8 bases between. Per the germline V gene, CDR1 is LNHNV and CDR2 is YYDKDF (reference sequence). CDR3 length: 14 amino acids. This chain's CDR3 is CATSRVPRTDTQYF. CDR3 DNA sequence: TGTGCCACCAGCAGAGTCCCTCGAACAGATACGCAGTATTTT.

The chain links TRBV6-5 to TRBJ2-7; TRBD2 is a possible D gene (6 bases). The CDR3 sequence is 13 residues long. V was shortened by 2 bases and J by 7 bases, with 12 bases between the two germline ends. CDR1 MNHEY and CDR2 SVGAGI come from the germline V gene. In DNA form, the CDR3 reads TGTGCCAGCAGTTACCAGGAGGGTCGGGAGCAGTACTTC. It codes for CASSYQEGREQYF.

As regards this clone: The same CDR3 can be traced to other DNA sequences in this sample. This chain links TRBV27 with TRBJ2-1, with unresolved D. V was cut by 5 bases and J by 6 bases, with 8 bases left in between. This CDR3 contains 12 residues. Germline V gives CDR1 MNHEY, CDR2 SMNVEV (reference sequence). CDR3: CASSLTGNEQFF. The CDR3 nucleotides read TGTGCCAGCAGTCTAACGGGCAATGAGCAGTTCTTC.

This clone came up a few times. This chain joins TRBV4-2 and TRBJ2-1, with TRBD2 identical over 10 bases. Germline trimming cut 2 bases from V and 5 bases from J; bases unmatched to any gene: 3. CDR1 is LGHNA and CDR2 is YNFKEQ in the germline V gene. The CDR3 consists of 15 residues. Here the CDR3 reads CASSQPSGSHNEQFF. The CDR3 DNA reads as TGTGCCAGCAGCCAACCTAGCGGGAGTCACAATGAGCAGTTCTTC.

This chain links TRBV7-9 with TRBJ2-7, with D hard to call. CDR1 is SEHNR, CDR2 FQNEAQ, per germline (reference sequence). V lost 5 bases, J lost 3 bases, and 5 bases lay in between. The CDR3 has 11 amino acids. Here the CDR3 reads CASSNNYEQYF. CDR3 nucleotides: TGTGCCAGCAGCAACAACTACGAGCAGTACTTC.

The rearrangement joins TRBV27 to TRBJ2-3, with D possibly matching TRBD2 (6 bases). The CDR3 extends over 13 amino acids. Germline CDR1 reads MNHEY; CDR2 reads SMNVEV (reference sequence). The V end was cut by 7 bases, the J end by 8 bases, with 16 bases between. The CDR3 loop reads CASKGGPQVTQYF. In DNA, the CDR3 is TGTGCCAGCAAAGGAGGGCCCCAGGTTACGCAGTATTTT.

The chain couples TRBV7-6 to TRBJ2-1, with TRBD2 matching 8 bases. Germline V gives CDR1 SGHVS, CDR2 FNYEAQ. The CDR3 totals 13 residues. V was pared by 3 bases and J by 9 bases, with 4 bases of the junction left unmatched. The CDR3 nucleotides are TGTGCCAGCAGCTTCCTTGCGGGAGGTGAGCAGTTCTTC. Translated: CASSFLAGGEQFF.

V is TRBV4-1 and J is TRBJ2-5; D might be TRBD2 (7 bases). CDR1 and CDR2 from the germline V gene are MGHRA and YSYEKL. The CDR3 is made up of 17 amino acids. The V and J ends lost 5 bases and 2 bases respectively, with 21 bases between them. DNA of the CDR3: TGCGCCAGCAGCGAAGGGGGGGGCTGGGGGGAACAAGAGACCCAGTACTTC. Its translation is CASSEGGGWGEQETQYF.